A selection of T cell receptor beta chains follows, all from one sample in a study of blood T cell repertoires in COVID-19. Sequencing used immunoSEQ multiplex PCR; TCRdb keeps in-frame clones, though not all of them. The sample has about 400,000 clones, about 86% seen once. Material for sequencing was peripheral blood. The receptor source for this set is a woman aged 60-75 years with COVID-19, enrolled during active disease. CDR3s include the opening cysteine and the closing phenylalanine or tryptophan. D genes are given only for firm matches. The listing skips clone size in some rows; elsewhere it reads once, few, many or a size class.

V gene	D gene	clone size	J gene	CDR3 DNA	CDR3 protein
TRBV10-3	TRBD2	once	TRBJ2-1	TGTGCCATCAGCGGCCGGACTAGCGCGGACAATGAGCAGTTCTTC	CAISGRTSADNEQFF
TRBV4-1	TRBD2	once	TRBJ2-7	TGCGCCAGCAGCCAAGGACTAGCGGGGAGCTCCTACGAGCAGTACTTC	CASSQGLAGSSYEQYF
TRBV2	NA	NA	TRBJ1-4	TGTGCCAGCAGTGTTACAGGACGGAATGAAAAACTGTTTTTT	CASSVTGRNEKLFF
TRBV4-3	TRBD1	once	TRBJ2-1	TGCGCCAGCAGCCAGCCGCGGGGACAGGGGGCGAATGAGCAGTTCTTC	CASSQPRGQGANEQFF
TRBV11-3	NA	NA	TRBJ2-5	TGTGCCAGCAGCTTATGGCGGCAGCAAGAGACCCAGTACTTC	CASSLWRQQETQYF
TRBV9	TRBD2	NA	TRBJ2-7	TGTGCCAGCAGCGTAGAAAGCGGGGCCTCCTACGAGCAGTACTTC	CASSVESGASYEQYF
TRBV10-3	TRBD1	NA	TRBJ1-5	TGTGCCATCAGACAGGGGATCAATCAGCCCCAGCATTTT	CAIRQGINQPQHF
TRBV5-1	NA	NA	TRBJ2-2	TGCGCCAGCAGTCGAACTAGATCGAACACCGGGGAGCTGTTTTTT	CASSRTRSNTGELFF
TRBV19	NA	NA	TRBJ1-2	TGTGCCAGTAGTAAAGAGCTGGGAGCTAACTATGGCTACACCTTC	CASSKELGANYGYTF
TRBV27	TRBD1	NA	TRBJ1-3	TGTGCCAGCAGCCGGACAGGCTCTGGAAACACCATATATTTT	CASSRTGSGNTIYF
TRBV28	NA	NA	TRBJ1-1	TGTGCCAGCAGTTTACACCCGAGGGCGGCGAACACTGAAGCTTTCTTT	CASSLHPRAANTEAFF
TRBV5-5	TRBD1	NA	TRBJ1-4	TGTGCCAGCAGCTTTATTCCCCCGGGACAGCCATTTGAAAAACTGTTTTTT	CASSFIPPGQPFEKLFF
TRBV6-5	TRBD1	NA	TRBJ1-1	TGTGCCAGCAGGCGACAGGGGGCCCGTAGAGCTTTCTTT	CASRRQGARRAFF
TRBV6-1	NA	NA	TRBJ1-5	TGTGCCAGCAGTGAGAGACAGGCCCTCATCTATAGCAATCAGCCCCAGCATTTT	CASSERQALIYSNQPQHF
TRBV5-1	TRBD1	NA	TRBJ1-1	TGCGCCAGCCAAGAAACACCGGACAGGGGTGCTTTCTTT	CASQETPDRGAFF
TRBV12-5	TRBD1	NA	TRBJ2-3	TGTGCTAGTGGCCCCGGACAGGTGACGCAGTATTTT	CASGPGQVTQYF
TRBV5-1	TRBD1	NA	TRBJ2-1	TGCGCCAGCAGCTTGGTTACAGGGGGTTACAATGAGCAGTTCTTC	CASSLVTGGYNEQFF
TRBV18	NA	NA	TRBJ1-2	TGTGCCAGCTCATCGGACAGAATAGGCTATGGCTACACCTTC	CASSSDRIGYGYTF
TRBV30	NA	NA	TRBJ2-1	TGTGCCTGCAATAGCGGAGTGAGCTCCTACAATGAGCAGTTCTTC	CACNSGVSSYNEQFF
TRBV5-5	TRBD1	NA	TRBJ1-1	TGTGCCAGCAGCCCCCCGGGACAGGGGAACACTGAAGCTTTCTTT	CASSPPGQGNTEAFF
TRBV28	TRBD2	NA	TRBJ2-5	TGTGCCAGCAGCCCGGGGGGGGCGCGTGAGACCCAGTACTTC	CASSPGGARETQYF
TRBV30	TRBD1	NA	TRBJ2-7	TGTGCCTGGGGGACAGCAACCACCTACGAGCAGTACTTC	CAWGTATTYEQYF